A selection of T cell receptor beta chains follows, all from one sample in a study of shared clonotypes between healthy human individuals. Sequencing was performed with immunoSEQ multiplex PCR; in TCRdb, only in-frame clones are kept and a portion is missing. The data contain fewer than 600,000 clones, around 74% of them seen just once; the ten biggest clones take up approximately 12%. Sequenced: PBMCs. The source is a woman between 35 and 50 years old in good health. Some clones in this sample may be carry-over from other donors' samples. The CDR3 runs from the conserved cysteine through the conserved F or W. D genes are given only for firm matches. A clone size is listed for some rows: how often the clone was seen (once, few, many), or a class if it is expanded.

abundance,j_gene,d_gene,len,v_gene,CDR3aa,CDR3nt
-,TRBJ1-5,-,13,TRBV10-3,CAISESARQPQHF,TGTGCCATCAGTGAGTCCGCCCGCCAGCCCCAGCATTTT
-,TRBJ2-7,-,14,TRBV7-9,CASSSGQLSYEQYF,TGTGCCAGCAGCTCCGGACAGCTGTCCTACGAGCAGTACTTC
once,TRBJ1-1,-,13,TRBV7-2,CASSLQWNTEAFF,TGTGCCAGCAGCTTACAATGGAACACTGAAGCTTTCTTT
-,TRBJ2-5,TRBD2,14,TRBV27,CASSGTSYQETQYF,TGTGCCAGCAGTGGGACTAGCTACCAAGAGACCCAGTACTTC
few,TRBJ1-1,-,17,TRBV4-1,CASSQWNRELRNTEAFF,TGCGCCAGCAGCCAATGGAACCGGGAACTTAGGAACACTGAAGCTTTCTTT
-,TRBJ2-1,-,14,TRBV29-1,CSVEARIGFGEQFF,TGCAGCGTTGAAGCTCGCATCGGATTTGGTGAGCAGTTCTTC
-,TRBJ2-1,TRBD2,17,TRBV5-4,CASSLGSGTSGRSEQFF,TGTGCCAGCAGCTTGGGATCAGGGACTAGCGGGAGATCTGAGCAGTTCTTC
few,TRBJ1-2,TRBD1,17,TRBV4-1,CASSQDVRVDRESGYTF,TGCGCCAGCAGCCAAGATGTACGTGTGGACAGGGAATCTGGCTACACCTTC
-,TRBJ2-7,TRBD1,13,TRBV29-1,CSVGRTGAHEQYF,TGCAGCGTTGGCAGGACAGGGGCCCACGAGCAGTACTTC
once,TRBJ2-5,TRBD2,18,TRBV7-3,CASSAGTSGSRYQETQYF,TGTGCCAGCAGCGCCGGGACTAGCGGGAGTCGGTACCAAGAGACCCAGTACTTC
-,TRBJ2-2,TRBD1,16,TRBV5-1,CASSLQTGGTTGELFF,TGCGCCAGCAGCTTGCAAACAGGGGGGACCACCGGGGAGCTGTTTTTT
-,TRBJ1-5,-,15,TRBV19,CASSHRRQTNQPQHF,TGTGCCAGTAGTCACCGCCGACAGACTAATCAGCCCCAGCATTTT
-,TRBJ2-5,TRBD1,12,TRBV6-5,CASRTGTETQYF,TGTGCCAGCAGGACAGGGACAGAGACCCAGTACTTC
-,TRBJ1-1,-,13,TRBV9,CASSARGDTEAFF,TGTGCCAGCAGCGCCCGAGGGGACACTGAAGCTTTCTTT
-,TRBJ1-3,-,12,TRBV30,CAWSVGGNTIYF,TGTGCCTGGAGTGTCGGTGGAAACACCATATATTTT
-,TRBJ1-2,-,15,TRBV6-5,CASSIAQGFSYGYTF,TGTGCCAGCAGTATAGCACAGGGTTTTAGCTATGGCTACACCTTC
few,TRBJ2-7,TRBD2,15,TRBV5-1,CASSLERGTWYEQYF,TGCGCCAGCAGCTTGGAGCGGGGGACATGGTACGAGCAGTACTTC
-,TRBJ1-4,-,14,TRBV4-3,CASAPSATNEKLFF,TGCGCCAGCGCCCCCAGCGCAACTAATGAAAAACTGTTTTTT
-,TRBJ1-5,-,14,TRBV2,CASRSEKGNQPQHF,TGTGCCAGCAGGTCCGAGAAAGGCAATCAGCCCCAGCATTTT
-,TRBJ2-7,-,16,TRBV5-1,CASSPLPQGGGGEQYF,TGCGCCAGCAGCCCCCTCCCCCAGGGTGGAGGAGGGGAGCAGTACTTC
-,TRBJ1-1,TRBD1,13,TRBV7-6,CASSLARDSEAFF,TGTGCCAGCAGCTTAGCCCGGGACAGCGAAGCTTTCTTT
-,TRBJ2-2,-,15,TRBV18,CASSLGTANTGELFF,TGTGCCAGCTCACTAGGGACTGCAAACACCGGGGAGCTGTTTTTT
-,TRBJ2-3,-,14,TRBV14,CASSRTSGRVAQYF,TGTGCCAGCAGCCGTACTAGTGGAAGAGTGGCGCAGTATTTT